This is a list of T cell receptor beta chains from one sample in a study of beta chain features in type 1 diabetes. The repertoire was sequenced with immunoSEQ multiplex PCR; TCRdb's copy has only in-frame clones and lacks some. The sample includes under 250,000 clones, roughly 13% of them seen just once. Sequencing input: naive CD4+ T cells from blood. These receptor sequences come from a man aged 25-45 years with type 1 diabetes. Each CDR3 is given with its conserved first and last residue. The D gene is left open where the match is weak. Expanded clones get a size class; other rows say once, few or many, or leave the size out.

-	few	TRBV30	TRBJ1-3	TGTGCCTGGAGTACAGGGACTGGAAACACCATATATTTT	CAWSTGTGNTIYF
-	few	TRBV6-5	TRBJ1-2	TGTGCCAGCAGTTATGGAGGACAGTCCACCTATGGCTACACCTTC	CASSYGGQSTYGYTF
-	-	TRBV11-2	TRBJ2-1	TGTGCCAGCAGCTTAGGAGGGCGAGCATCCTACAATGAGCAGTTCTTC	CASSLGGRASYNEQFF
TRBD1	-	TRBV6-6	TRBJ1-3	TGTGCCAGCAACGGAAGGGACAGGGGGGCAGGAAACACCATATATTTT	CASNGRDRGAGNTIYF
TRBD1	-	TRBV9	TRBJ1-4	TGTGCCAGCAGCGCGCAGACAGGGACTAATGAAAAACTGTTTTTT	CASSAQTGTNEKLFF
TRBD1	-	TRBV7-9	TRBJ1-3	TGTGCCAGCAGCTTTACAGGGGCAAACACCATATATTTT	CASSFTGANTIYF
TRBD1	few	TRBV5-1	TRBJ1-6	TGCGCCAGCAGCTTGGAGGGGGCTGCTTCACCCCTCCACTTT	CASSLEGAASPLHF
TRBD1	few	TRBV29-1	TRBJ2-1	TGCAGCGTATCCGACCGGGACAGGGGAAGTAATGAGCAGTTCTTC	CSVSDRDRGSNEQFF
-	-	TRBV19	TRBJ2-4	TGTGCCAGTATGGACTCTTTAGCCAAAAACATTCAGTACTTC	CASMDSLAKNIQYF
-	-	TRBV9	TRBJ1-2	TGTGCCAGCAGCCCGGACCCTACAGGGAACTATGGCTACACCTTC	CASSPDPTGNYGYTF
TRBD1	few	TRBV5-1	TRBJ2-5	TGCGCCAGCAGCTTGGAGGACAGGGCCTGGGAGACCCAGTACTTC	CASSLEDRAWETQYF
TRBD1	-	TRBV7-9	TRBJ1-2	TGTGCCAGCAGCCCTCCCGACAGGGTCTATGGCTACACCTTC	CASSPPDRVYGYTF
TRBD2	few	TRBV19	TRBJ2-2	TGTGCCAGTAGTCGACTGAACCAGCGGGAGCACGGGGAGCTGTTTTTT	CASSRLNQREHGELFF
TRBD1	-	TRBV6-5	TRBJ1-1	TGTGCCAGCAGTTGGGACAGGGGGGGGACTGAAGCTTTCTTT	CASSWDRGGTEAFF
-	few	TRBV18	TRBJ1-4	TGTGCCAGCTCACCGAGGACAGACTTTCATGAAAAACTGTTTTTT	CASSPRTDFHEKLFF
TRBD2	-	TRBV30	TRBJ2-3	TGTGCCTGGAGGTCGGGAGGGGCAAATACGCAGTATTTT	CAWRSGGANTQYF
TRBD1	few	TRBV18	TRBJ1-1	TGTGCCAGCTCACCAAGAACAGGGGGCGACACTGAAGCTTTCTTT	CASSPRTGGDTEAFF
TRBD2	few	TRBV15	TRBJ2-1	TGTGCCACCAGTTCCGGACTAGCCAATGAGCAGTTCTTC	CATSSGLANEQFF
-	-	TRBV5-1	TRBJ2-3	TGCGCCAGCAGCCACGCGGGCACAGATACGCAGTATTTT	CASSHAGTDTQYF
-	few	TRBV18	TRBJ1-2	TGTGCCAGCTCACCAGGGGGGAACTATGGCTACACCTTC	CASSPGGNYGYTF
TRBD1	-	TRBV7-6	TRBJ1-1	TGTGCCAGCAGCCCTAGGGTAGGGGGACAGGATAACACTGAAGCTTTCTTT	CASSPRVGGQDNTEAFF
-	-	TRBV2	TRBJ2-4	TGTGCCAGCAGTGAAGAACAGGGTCGCGCCAAAAACATTCAGTACTTC	CASSEEQGRAKNIQYF
-	-	TRBV5-1	TRBJ2-2	TGCGCCAGCAGCCGGGGGGCCGACACCGGGGAGCTGTTTTTT	CASSRGADTGELFF
TRBD1	-	TRBV29-1	TRBJ1-5	TGCAGCGTTCTGACAGGGAATCAGCCCCAGCATTTT	CSVLTGNQPQHF
TRBD1	-	TRBV19	TRBJ2-1	TGTGCCAGTAGCGAGGGACAGGGAGATAATGAGCAGTTCTTC	CASSEGQGDNEQFF
-	-	TRBV7-8	TRBJ1-1	TGTGCCAGCAGCTCATACATGAACACTGAAGCTTTCTTT	CASSSYMNTEAFF
-	-	TRBV2	TRBJ2-5	TGTGCCAGCAGTGATTGGGGGCCGGAGACCCAGTACTTC	CASSDWGPETQYF
TRBD2	-	TRBV7-9	TRBJ2-5	TGTGCCAGCAGCCGGGGACTAGCGGGGGAGACCCAGTACTTC	CASSRGLAGETQYF
-	-	TRBV5-1	TRBJ2-7	TGCGCCAGCAGCTTGTCAGTGTCCTACGAGCAGTACTTC	CASSLSVSYEQYF
-	-	TRBV30	TRBJ1-2	TGTGCCTGGAGTGGCGGGAAGAACTATGGCTACACCTTC	CAWSGGKNYGYTF
-	few	TRBV6-6	TRBJ2-7	TGTGCCAGCAGGACGGACACCTACGAGCAGTACTTC	CASRTDTYEQYF
TRBD1	few	TRBV7-9	TRBJ1-2	TGTGCCAGCAGCTCCCGGGACAGGGGAGATGGCTACACCTTC	CASSSRDRGDGYTF
TRBD2	few	TRBV19	TRBJ2-3	TGTGCCAGTAGTATAGATCTAGCGGGAACGGCAGATACGCAGTATTTT	CASSIDLAGTADTQYF
-	few	TRBV6-4	TRBJ2-3	TGTGCCAGCAGTGACATTCCAGGGACAGATACGCAGTATTTT	CASSDIPGTDTQYF
-	few	TRBV21-1	TRBJ1-1	TGTGCCAGCAGCAAAGACAGGGTCACTGAAGCTTTCTTT	CASSKDRVTEAFF
-	few	TRBV30	TRBJ2-4	TGTGCCTGGAGTAACTTAGCCAAAAACATTCAGTACTTC	CAWSNLAKNIQYF
TRBD1	-	TRBV25-1	TRBJ2-7	TGTGCCAGCAGTGATCCCCGGGACAGGGGCAGCTACGAGCAGTACTTC	CASSDPRDRGSYEQYF
TRBD2	few	TRBV30	TRBJ2-2	TGTGCCTGGAGTGAGGGACTAGCGTCCGGGGAGCTGTTTTTT	CAWSEGLASGELFF
-	few	TRBV30	TRBJ2-7	TGTGCCTTGCAGGGGACCACGACCGAGCAGTACTTC	CALQGTTTEQYF
-	-	TRBV30	TRBJ2-3	TGTGCCTGGAGTGTGACGGGGGGCCCTACGCAGTATTTT	CAWSVTGGPTQYF
-	-	TRBV6-1	TRBJ2-5	TGTGCCAGCAGTGAATGGGGGCAAAGGGCCCAGTACTTC	CASSEWGQRAQYF
TRBD1	few	TRBV29-1	TRBJ1-2	TGCAGCGCACCCCGGGACAGGGCGAGTGGCTACACCTTC	CSAPRDRASGYTF
-	-	TRBV30	TRBJ2-1	TGTGCCTGGTCACGGCGGGGGCGGAATGAGCAGTTCTTC	CAWSRRGRNEQFF
TRBD1	-	TRBV7-2	TRBJ1-6	TGTGCCAGCAGCTACAGGGGGGATATTTCCCTCCACTTT	CASSYRGDISLHF
-	-	TRBV6-5	TRBJ2-1	TGTGCCAGCAGCCCCCACGAGGCTTCACACAATGAGCAGTTCTTC	CASSPHEASHNEQFF
TRBD1	-	TRBV7-2	TRBJ1-3	TGTGCCAGCAGCTCCCTAGGGACAGGCGGAAACACCATATATTTT	CASSSLGTGGNTIYF
TRBD1	-	TRBV5-1	TRBJ1-1	TGCGCCAGCAGCTCAACCGGGACAGTGAACACTGAAGCTTTCTTT	CASSSTGTVNTEAFF
TRBD1	few	TRBV30	TRBJ1-1	TGTGCCTGGGCCAGGGGGCCGGGGACTGAAGCTTTCTTT	CAWARGPGTEAFF
-	-	TRBV18	TRBJ2-1	TGTGCCAGCTCACCACGTACGAGCTCCTACAATGAGCAGTTCTTC	CASSPRTSSYNEQFF
-	-	TRBV5-1	TRBJ1-1	TGCGCCAGCAGCTTGGGCGGGCCGAACACTGAAGCTTTCTTT	CASSLGGPNTEAFF
TRBD2	-	TRBV5-1	TRBJ2-1	TGCGCCAGCAGCCTTGGGGGACTAGCGGGAGGACATGAGCAGTTCTTC	CASSLGGLAGGHEQFF
-	-	TRBV30	TRBJ1-4	TGTGCCTGGAGTATGTGGGACTTCGCGGAAAAACTGTTTTTT	CAWSMWDFAEKLFF
-	-	TRBV30	TRBJ2-7	TGTGCCTGGGGGAGGGGGTCCCACGAGCAGTACTTC	CAWGRGSHEQYF